One sample yielded the 14 T cell receptor beta chains listed below, sequenced in a study of blood T cells in healthy people across ages. The second PCR ran 7 to 11 cycles with a sample-barcoded 5' primer and J-beta primers. TCRdb called the 5' RACE reads again in MiXCR, with one record for every CDR3 protein. The sample has hundreds of thousands of distinct CDR3 sequences, more than 20% seen once; the top ten hold 9% to 9.5%. The sample was also reused in another study, on T cells of mothers and their children.

The sequencing sample was made of blood. Receptors were obtained from a boy younger than 18 in good health.

This rearrangement joins TRBV20-1 to TRBJ2-7; the D gene is possibly TRBD1 (7 bases). Germline loops: CDR1 DFQATT, CDR2 SNEGSKA (reference sequence). CDR3 length equals 13 residues. Trimming shortened V by 5 bases and J by 3 bases, and 14 bases separated the two germline ends. In DNA form, the CDR3 reads TGCAGTGCTCATCGACAGGGAGGCTACGAGCAGTACTTC. Translating gives CSAHRQGGYEQYF.

The V gene is TRBV2, the J gene TRBJ2-2, with D perhaps matching TRBD1 (6 bases). Germline assignment: CDR1 SNHLY and CDR2 FYNNEI. V lost 6 bases, J lost 4 bases, and 12 bases lay in between. CDR3 size: 14 residues. CDR3: CASRAWTATGELFF. DNA of the CDR3: TGTGCCAGCAGAGCTTGGACAGCCACCGGGGAGCTGTTTTTT. Using reference TRBV2 and TRBJ2-2 for the parts outside the CDR3, the full variable domain is EPEVTQTPSHQVTQMGQEVILRCVPISNHLYFYWYRQILGQKVEFLVSFYNNEISEKSEIFDDQFSVERPDGSNFTLKIRSTKLEDSAMYFCASRAWTATGELFFGEGSRLTVL.

The chain is built from TRBV7-8 and TRBJ1-1, with 11 nucleotides matching TRBD1. V was clipped by 1 base and J by 6 bases; unmatched bases: 1. Germline CDR1 reads SGHVS; CDR2 reads FQNEAQ. The CDR3 covers 14 residues. CDR3 nucleotide sequence: TGTGCCAGCAGCTTAGTGGGACAGGGGGCTGAAGCTTTCTTT. The encoded protein is CASSLVGQGAEAFF.

This clonotype was found a few times. The chain combines TRBV5-6 with TRBJ2-5; 7 bases are shared with TRBD1. Germline V gene lookup returns CDR1 SGHDT and CDR2 YYEEEE. J was trimmed by 1 base and V by 1 base; bases with no gene match: 10. The CDR3 contains 17 residues. CDR3 sequence: CASSLLRDRVSQETQYF. The CDR3 region has the DNA TGTGCCAGCAGCTTGCTACGAGACAGGGTGAGCCAAGAGACCCAGTACTTC.

This chain connects TRBV10-3 to TRBJ2-7; D not resolved. Trimming stripped 0 bases from V and 0 bases from J, with 6 bases between. Germline V lookup: CDR1 ENHRY, CDR2 SYGVKD. The CDR3 runs 14 residues. Written as DNA, the CDR3 is TGTGCCATCAGTGAGTCGCTGAGCTCCTACGAGCAGTACTTC. Translating it yields CAISESLSSYEQYF.

V and J are TRBV2 and TRBJ2-7, with 14 bases lining up with TRBD2. This CDR3 is 15 amino acids long. The J segment lost 5 bases and the V segment lost 6 bases, leaving 6 bases of the junction unmatched. The germline gives CDR1 SNHLY, CDR2 FYNNEI. In nucleotides, the CDR3 is TGTGCCAGCAGAAGTGGGACTAGCGGGAGTCACGAGCAGTACTTC. It codes for CASRSGTSGSHEQYF. The full variable domain, rest sourced from reference TRBV2 and TRBJ2-7, is EPEVTQTPSHQVTQMGQEVILRCVPISNHLYFYWYRQILGQKVEFLVSFYNNEISEKSEIFDDQFSVERPDGSNFTLKIRSTKLEDSAMYFCASRSGTSGSHEQYFGPGTRLTVT.

V is TRBV28 and J is TRBJ2-5; 8 nucleotides agree with TRBD2. The DNA end is a closer match to TRBJ2-1, so the J assignment may be wrong. The germline gives CDR1 MDHEN, CDR2 SYDVKM. The CDR3 spans 16 residues. DNA for the CDR3: TGTGCCAGCAGCGGACTAGCTTATCTCGATTCCGGGTTTCAGTTCTTC. Translation: CASSGLAYLDSGFQFF.

The chain recombines TRBV27 with TRBJ2-2; D is unresolved. With 3 bases removed from V and 5 bases from J, the gap between germline ends came to 7 bases. This CDR3 spans 13 amino acids. Per the germline V gene, CDR1 is MNHEY and CDR2 is SMNVEV (reference sequence). CDR3 amino acids: CASSFLRTGELFF. The CDR3 DNA reads TGTGCCAGCAGTTTCTTGAGGACCGGGGAGCTGTTTTTT.

Here the CDR3 DNA reads TGTGCCAGCAGCTTAGTCCAGGGGGTAGCCAAAAACATTCAGTACTTC. The encoded protein is CASSLVQGVAKNIQYF. The V gene is TRBV11-2, the J gene TRBJ2-4; TRBD1 matches 7 bases. J gave up 0 bases and V 1 base, and 3 bases lay outside the gene matches. Germline values: CDR1 SGHAT, CDR2 FQNNGV. The CDR3 loop spans 16 amino acids.

The chain uses TRBV6-6 and TRBJ2-5; TRBD1 is a possible D gene (5 bases). CDR1 and CDR2 from the germline V gene are MNHNY and SVGAGI (reference sequence). V was trimmed by 5 bases and J by 4 bases, leaving 11 bases between them. The CDR3 extends over 13 amino acids. The CDR3: CASSKGLGETQYF. DNA for the CDR3: TGTGCCAGCAGTAAGGGGTTAGGAGAGACCCAGTACTTC.

This clonotype was observed a handful of times. This sequence joins TRBV5-1 and TRBJ2-3, with 7 nucleotides matching TRBD1. The CDR3 runs to 14 residues. Germline V CDR1 and CDR2: SGHRS, YFSETQ. The V segment lost 1 base and the J segment 6 bases; nucleotides outside the gene matches: 5. The CDR3 region has the DNA TGCGCCAGCAGCTTGATAGGGGGCAAGGATACGCAGTATTTT. This sequence encodes CASSLIGGKDTQYF. Filled out from reference TRBV5-1 and TRBJ2-3, the complete variable domain reads KAGVTQTPRYLIKTRGQQVTLSCSPISGHRSVSWYQQTPGQGLQFLFEYFSETQRNKGNFPGRFSGRQFSNSRSEMNVSTLELGDSALYLCASSLIGGKDTQYFGPGTRLTVL.

V gene TRBV20-1 combines with J gene TRBJ2-5; 15 bases agree with TRBD2. The tail of the sequence fits TRBJ2-1 better, so the J call may be wrong. The CDR3 totals 18 residues. Germline V gene lookup returns CDR1 DFQATT and CDR2 SNEGSKA (reference sequence). The CDR3 sequence is CSARVLRTSGRAYNEQFF. Written as DNA, the CDR3 is TGCAGTGCTAGAGTCCTCAGGACTAGCGGGAGGGCCTACAATGAGCAGTTCTTC.

This clonotype was seen more than once but under ten times. This rearrangement joins TRBV7-2 to TRBJ2-1; D is possibly TRBD1 or TRBD2 (6 bases each). The V end was cut by 7 bases, the J end by 0 bases, with 10 bases between. Germline loops: CDR1 SGHTA, CDR2 FQGNSA. The CDR3 totals 14 residues. CDR3 DNA: TGTGCCAGCAAACCGGGGGCCTCCTACAATGAGCAGTTCTTC. Encoded protein: CASKPGASYNEQFF. The whole variable domain, remainder taken from reference TRBV7-2 and TRBJ2-1, is GAGVSQSPSNKVTEKGKDVELRCDPISGHTALYWYRQSLGQGLEFLIYFQGNSAPDKSGLPSDRFSAERTGGSVSTLTIQRTQQEDSAVYLCASKPGASYNEQFFGPGTRLTVL.

The chain links TRBV29-1 to TRBJ2-7; D unclear. V lost 0 bases to trimming and J lost 8 bases, with 8 bases between them. The CDR3 totals 11 residues. Germline V gene lookup returns CDR1 SQVTM and CDR2 ANQGSEA. In DNA form, the CDR3 reads TGCAGCGTTGAAGATCCTCCCCAGCAGTACTTC. It yields the protein CSVEDPPQQYF.